This T cell receptor beta chain is drawn from a study of regulatory T cells in long-lasting Graves disease. Whole-study findings and limits: A reduction in accuracy may have resulted from the small sample size.

The CDR3 runs to 15 residues. Germline assignment: CDR1 MDHEN and CDR2 SYDVKM. V trimming: 1 base; J trimming: 3 bases; junction bases outside the gene matches: 3. Through Arm-PCR of CDR3 regions and iRepertoire HTBI primers, TCR beta libraries were built. TCRdb redid the calling of the multiplex PCR reads with MiXCR, one entry per CDR3 protein. The sample consists of around 470,000 distinct CDR3 sequences, 12% to 15% of them appearing once. This clonotype was observed at least ten times. Its specificity is not known. Specified time point: newly diagnosed GD, antithyroid drugs for less than 3 months. PBMC-extracted RNA yielded the TCR library. These same records also appear under a second study, on T cells in Graves' hyperthyroidism and ophthalmopathy. That publication notes: An absence of ophthalmopathy progression within 18 months meant stable Graves' hyperthyroidism. Hyperthyroidism, newly diagnosed and lasting under 2 months, affected patients aged 18 to 65. Ophthalmopathy was predicted by the model a median of roughly 6.6 months ahead of onset.

The source material was peripheral blood mononuclear cells (PBMCs), sampled at new diagnosis, from a patient treated with antithyroid drugs. This receptor was identified in a woman in her fifties or sixties with Graves disease. This rearrangement joins TRBV28 to TRBJ2-1, with 7 positions matching TRBD2. CDR3 bases: TGTGCCAGCAGTTTATTGAGGGAGGGCTACAATGAGCAGTTCTTC. Translation gives CASSLLREGYNEQFF.